This is a list of T cell receptor beta chains from one sample in a study of T cells in Graves' hyperthyroidism and ophthalmopathy. MiXCR, run by TCRdb on the multiplex PCR reads, gives a single entry per CDR3 protein. The repertoire holds 800,000 or so distinct CDR3 sequences, with more than 30% as singletons. The sequenced material came from blood. Every receptor here comes from a man younger than 30 with Graves' hyperthyroidism. Each CDR3 is given with its conserved first and last residue. Each record gives: J gene, D gene, V gene, clone size, CDR3 protein, CDR3 DNA. The D gene is left open where the match is weak. Some rows mark clone size as missing; the rest say once, few, many or name a class of expanded clone.

>TRBJ1-5|TRBD1|TRBV25-1|-
CAGRTGGIGNQPQHF
TGTGCCGGGAGGACAGGGGGCATCGGCAATCAGCCCCAGCATTTT
>TRBJ2-6|TRBD1|TRBV7-2|-
CASSPDRALSGANVLTF
TGTGCCAGCAGCCCGGACAGGGCCCTCTCTGGGGCCAACGTCCTGACTTTC
>TRBJ1-1|-|TRBV6-5|many
CASRMVNTEAFF
TGTGCCAGCAGAATGGTGAACACTGAAGCTTTCTTT
>TRBJ1-3|-|TRBV29-1|-
CSVEDRDTNTIYF
TGCAGCGTTGAAGATCGGGACACCAACACCATATATTTT
>TRBJ1-1|-|TRBV29-1|many
CSSQGNTEAFF
TGCAGCTCCCAGGGAAACACTGAAGCTTTCTTT
>TRBJ2-7|-|TRBV7-1|-
CASRSRDGHYELYF
TGTGCCAGCAGATCCCGGGACGGGCACTACGAGCTGTACTTC
>TRBJ2-5|-|TRBV20-1|once
CSLLAQVQETQYF
TGCAGTTTACTAGCACAGGTACAAGAGACCCAGTACTTC
>TRBJ2-5|-|TRBV5-4|few
CASTRGAMETQYF
TGTGCCAGCACTCGGGGGGCCATGGAGACCCAGTACTTC
>TRBJ2-1|-|TRBV15|-
CATSSKYSEQFF
TGTGCCACCAGCAGTAAGTATAGTGAGCAGTTCTTC
>TRBJ2-5|-|TRBV9|many
CASSGGQSVQTQYF
TGTGCCAGCAGCGGCGGACAGTCCGTTCAGACCCAGTACTTC
>TRBJ2-5|-|TRBV7-6|-
CASSPLGGQGLGTQETQYF
TGTGCCAGCAGCCCACTAGGTGGGCAGGGGTTAGGGACTCAAGAGACCCAGTACTTC
>TRBJ2-7|-|TRBV7-9|-
CASSLEPGASYEQYF
TGTGCCAGCAGCTTAGAGCCGGGGGCATCCTACGAGCAGTACTTC
>TRBJ1-1|TRBD1|TRBV5-1|many
CASSPGTANTEAFF
TGTGCCAGCAGCCCCGGGACAGCGAACACTGAAGCTTTCTTT
>TRBJ2-2|-|TRBV6-1|-
CASRGGQKNTGELFF
TGTGCCAGCAGGGGGGGACAGAAGAACACCGGGGAGCTGTTTTTT
>TRBJ2-7|TRBD1|TRBV25-1|-
CASSQGRDRGFEQYF
TGTGCCAGCAGCCAAGGTCGGGACAGGGGATTCGAGCAGTACTTC
>TRBJ1-6|-|TRBV6-2/TRBV6-3|-
CASSRVAGARNSPLHF
TGTGCCAGCAGCCGAGTCGCGGGGGCGCGTAACTCACCCCTCCACTTT
>TRBJ2-2|-|TRBV6-1|-
CTSSFVAGAGTGELFF
TGTACCAGCAGCTTCGTCGCTGGTGCAGGCACCGGGGAGCTGTTTTTT
>TRBJ2-2|TRBD1|TRBV7-2|-
CASIPAGQGVGELFF
TGTGCCAGCATCCCTGCCGGACAGGGAGTCGGGGAGCTGTTTTTT
>TRBJ1-1|TRBD1|TRBV29-1|many
CSVEVTGVTEAFF
TGCAGCGTTGAAGTCACAGGGGTCACTGAAGCTTTCTTT
>TRBJ1-2|-|TRBV10-3|-
CASSFRSNPSYGYTF
TGTGCCAGCAGTTTTAGGAGTAACCCCTCCTATGGCTACACCTTC
>TRBJ2-7|-|TRBV7-3|-
CASSEATQGLMREQYF
TGTGCCAGCAGTGAAGCTACCCAGGGGCTGATGAGGGAGCAGTACTTC
>TRBJ2-6|-|TRBV7-2|few
CASNSGPYSGANVLTF
TGTGCCAGCAACTCAGGACCTTACTCTGGGGCCAACGTCCTGACTTTC
>TRBJ2-5|TRBD2|TRBV9|-
CASSKAEGLEAQYF
TGTGCCAGCAGTAAGGCAGAAGGACTAGAAGCCCAGTACTTC
>TRBJ2-2|TRBD1|TRBV29-1|few
CSVEGERTGWISGELFF
TGCAGCGTTGAAGGGGAGCGGACAGGGTGGATCTCCGGGGAGCTGTTTTTT
>TRBJ2-7|TRBD2|TRBV20-1|-
CSAGPRTSGVEQYF
TGCAGTGCGGGTCCTAGGACTAGCGGGGTCGAGCAGTACTTC
>TRBJ1-4|-|TRBV4-2|-
CASSQDPWEKLFF
TGTGCCAGCAGCCAAGATCCTTGGGAAAAACTGTTTTTT
>TRBJ1-1|-|TRBV4-3|many
CASSQSDRYMAAFF
TGCGCCAGCAGCCAATCCGACAGGTACATGGCAGCTTTCTTT
>TRBJ2-7|-|TRBV7-9|few
CASSAPQVSYEQYF
TGTGCCAGCAGCGCCCCCCAGGTCTCCTACGAGCAGTACTTC
>TRBJ2-5|TRBD2|TRBV7-2|many
CASSLIAPGLAGETQYF
TGTGCCAGCAGCCTAATCGCCCCGGGACTAGCGGGAGAGACCCAGTACTTC
>TRBJ2-5|TRBD1|TRBV5-1|few
CASSILPGTVAETQYF
TGCGCCAGCAGCATCCTGCCGGGGACAGTGGCAGAGACCCAGTACTTC
>TRBJ2-7|TRBD2|TRBV2|-
CASTRSLAGGGTSSYEQYF
TGTGCCAGCACCCGAAGCCTAGCGGGGGGAGGAACGAGCTCCTACGAGCAGTACTTC
>TRBJ1-4|-|TRBV7-6|many
CASSPEGEKLFF
TGTGCCAGCAGCCCCGAGGGCGAAAAACTGTTTTTT
>TRBJ2-3|-|TRBV9|-
CASSVDSDTQYF
TGTGCCAGCAGCGTAGACTCAGATACGCAGTATTTT
>TRBJ1-3|-|TRBV10-3|-
CAISADGGNTIYF
TGTGCCATCAGTGCGGACGGTGGAAACACCATATATTTT
>TRBJ2-6|TRBD2|TRBV10-3|-
CAISTGLAGLGANVLTF
TGTGCCATCAGTACAGGACTAGCGGGGTTGGGGGCCAACGTCCTGACTTTC
>TRBJ2-7|-|TRBV4-1|-
CASSQDVGIPYEQYF
TGCGCCAGCAGCCAAGATGTAGGGATCCCCTACGAGCAGTACTTC
>TRBJ1-1|-|TRBV7-9|many
CASSRNMNTEAFF
TGTGCCAGCAGTAGGAATATGAACACTGAAGCTTTCTTT
>TRBJ2-2|TRBD2|TRBV25-1|once
CASSEWGGNTGELFF
TGTGCCAGCAGTGAATGGGGGGGAAACACCGGGGAGCTGTTTTTT
>TRBJ1-4|-|TRBV20-1|many
CSARDPRPVNEKLFF
TGCAGTGCTAGAGATCCCCGGCCGGTGAATGAAAAACTGTTTTTT
>TRBJ1-1|-|TRBV6-5|few
CASSEPGQNTEAFF
TGTGCCAGCAGTGAGCCGGGACAGAACACTGAAGCTTTCTTT
>TRBJ1-1|-|TRBV12-3/TRBV12-4|-
CASGGDGAKGAFF
TGTGCCTCTGGCGGGGACGGAGCAAAAGGAGCTTTCTTT
>TRBJ1-6|-|TRBV7-9|-
CASSLAKDLYNSPLHF
TGTGCCAGCAGCTTAGCAAAAGACCTCTATAATTCACCCCTCCACTTT
>TRBJ1-4|TRBD1|TRBV7-3|-
CASSHPGQGFEKLFF
TGCGCCAGCAGCCATCCAGGACAGGGGTTTGAAAAACTGTTTTTT
>TRBJ2-2|-|TRBV20-1|-
CSASHPGQNTGELFF
TGCAGTGCTTCCCATCCGGGACAGAACACCGGGGAGCTGTTTTTT
>TRBJ2-7|TRBD1|TRBV19|many
CASSPDRGRGEQYF
TGTGCCAGTAGTCCGGACAGGGGGCGAGGCGAGCAGTACTTC
>TRBJ2-7|-|TRBV14|many
CASSQAREQYF
TGTGCCAGCAGCCAAGCGCGCGAGCAGTACTTC
>TRBJ1-5|-|TRBV12-3/TRBV12-4|-
CASSLKGVGYQPQHF
TGTGCCAGCAGTTTAAAGGGAGTCGGCTATCAGCCCCAGCATTTT
>TRBJ2-3|-|TRBV20-1|-
CSAIPAASNTDTQYF
TGCAGTGCTATCCCGGCGGCCTCGAACACAGATACGCAGTATTTT
>TRBJ2-7|TRBD2|TRBV7-2|-
CASSLTSGLGEQYF
TGTGCCAGCAGCTTGACTAGCGGTTTGGGGGAGCAGTACTTC
>TRBJ1-2|-|TRBV5-1|-
CASSSSGTDAYGYTF
TGCGCCAGCAGCTCGTCCGGGACCGACGCTTATGGCTACACCTTC
>TRBJ1-5|-|TRBV10-3|-
CAISMSLGTSNQPQHF
TGTGCCATCAGTATGTCCCTGGGGACTAGCAATCAGCCCCAGCATTTT
>TRBJ1-2|-|TRBV29-1|few
CSGKLRDEGGYTF
TGCAGCGGGAAGCTCAGGGATGAAGGCGGCTACACCTTC
>TRBJ2-2|TRBD2|TRBV20-1|-
CSARLAGGLGELFF
TGCAGTGCTAGACTAGCGGGGGGGCTCGGGGAGCTGTTTTTT
>TRBJ1-1|-|TRBV7-9|few
CASSLANRDPEAFF
TGTGCCAGCAGCTTAGCCAACAGGGACCCCGAAGCTTTCTTT